Shown below are 30 T cell receptor beta chains from a single sample sequenced in a study of blood T cell repertoires in COVID-19. Produced via immunoSEQ multiplex PCR; TCRdb's table is partial and in-frame only. This sample has 310,000 or so clones, with over 80% found just once. The sequenced sample was PBMCs or T cells enriched from blood (not recorded which). These receptors originate from a woman aged 18-29 years who had recovered from COVID-19.

This chain uses TRBV30 with TRBJ1-1; D may be TRBD1 (6 bases). Germline V gives CDR1 GTSNPN, CDR2 SVGIG (reference sequence). Trimming removed 1 base at V and 1 base at J, with 16 bases between. CDR3 length: 16 amino acids. CDR3: CAWSGFTGPGNTEAFF. The CDR3 region has the DNA TGTGCCTGGAGTGGATTCACAGGGCCCGGGAACACTGAAGCTTTCTTT.

J is TRBJ2-3 and V is TRBV5-4; TRBD2 is a possible D gene (6 bases). CDR3 length equals 16 residues. Germline V lookup: CDR1 SGHNT, CDR2 YYREEE (reference sequence). The V and J ends lost 4 bases and 2 bases respectively, with 17 bases between them. CDR3 coding DNA: TGTGCCAGCAGCACAAGGGTAGCGGCCTCCACAGATACGCAGTATTTT. Translated, it gives CASSTRVAASTDTQYF. The full variable domain, in which reference TRBV5-4 and TRBJ2-3 provide the parts outside the CDR3, is ETGVTQSPTHLIKTRGQQVTLRCSSQSGHNTVSWYQQALGQGPQFIFQYYREEENGRGNFPPRFSGLQFPNYSSELNVNALELDDSALYLCASSTRVAASTDTQYFGPGTRLTVL.

The chain carries TRBV2 and TRBJ1-1; a weak D match, TRBD1 (5 bases). Germline CDR1 and CDR2: SNHLY and FYNNEI. Trimming stripped 5 bases from V and 4 bases from J, with 11 bases between. The CDR3 totals 13 residues. CDR3 DNA: TGTGCCAGCAGTTTCACAGGTACCACTGAAGCTTTCTTT. This encodes CASSFTGTTEAFF.

The chain has TRBV5-4 and TRBJ2-5; D might be TRBD2 (5 bases). The CDR3 spans 15 residues. V shed 1 base and J shed 0 bases, with 10 bases lying between them. Germline V CDR1 and CDR2: SGHNT, YYREEE (reference sequence). CDR3: CASSLWAGNQETQYF. CDR3 in DNA: TGTGCCAGCAGCTTGTGGGCCGGGAACCAAGAGACCCAGTACTTC.

This clone appeared once. This chain uses TRBV5-1 with TRBJ1-3; the match to TRBD1 covers 7 bases. CDR1 SGHRS and CDR2 YFSETQ come from the germline V gene. Unmatched junction bases numbered 8, after V lost 3 bases and J lost 2 bases. The CDR3 is made up of 16 amino acids. The CDR3 DNA follows: TGCGCCAGCAGCTACCGACAGGGAGCCCCTGGAAACACCATATATTTT. Encoded protein: CASSYRQGAPGNTIYF.

The V and J genes are TRBV19 and TRBJ2-2; perhaps TRBD2 as D (6 bases). CDR1 LNHDA and CDR2 SQIVND come from the germline V gene (reference sequence). The V gene lost 1 base and the J gene lost 3 bases, with 9 bases spanning the gap. The CDR3 length is 15 residues. DNA for the CDR3: TGTGCCAGTAGTATAGTTGGAGGGTACACCGGGGAGCTGTTTTTT. It yields the protein CASSIVGGYTGELFF.

This rearrangement joins TRBV5-4 to TRBJ1-2, with 7 positions matching TRBD1. CDR1 SGHNT and CDR2 YYREEE come from the germline V gene (reference sequence). There are 16 residues in the CDR3. With 0 bases clipped from V and 0 bases from J, the junction kept 5 bases outside the gene matches. Written as DNA, the CDR3 is TGTGCCAGCAGCTTGGGGACAGGCCCAGCTAACTATGGCTACACCTTC. Its protein product is CASSLGTGPANYGYTF. The variable domain in full, with the rest retrieved from reference TRBV5-4 and TRBJ1-2, is ETGVTQSPTHLIKTRGQQVTLRCSSQSGHNTVSWYQQALGQGPQFIFQYYREEENGRGNFPPRFSGLQFPNYSSELNVNALELDDSALYLCASSLGTGPANYGYTFGSGTRLTVV.

The chain recombines TRBV7-2 with TRBJ1-3; maybe TRBD1 (5 bases). From germline, CDR1 is SGHTA and CDR2 FQGNSA. The CDR3 sequence is 15 residues long. With 6 bases removed from V and 0 bases from J, the gap between germline ends came to 12 bases. CDR3: CASRTDRDSGNTIYF. Here the CDR3 DNA reads TGTGCCAGCAGAACAGACAGAGACTCTGGAAACACCATATATTTT. The full variable domain, its missing parts supplied by reference TRBV7-2 and TRBJ1-3, is GAGVSQSPSNKVTEKGKDVELRCDPISGHTALYWYRQSLGQGLEFLIYFQGNSAPDKSGLPSDRFSAERTGGSVSTLTIQRTQQEDSAVYLCASRTDRDSGNTIYFGEGSWLTVV.

This clone has more than one count but fewer than ten. This chain links TRBV2 with TRBJ1-5; D ambiguous. The CDR3 extends over 12 amino acids. CDR1 is SNHLY and CDR2 is FYNNEI in the germline V gene. Trimming cost V 2 bases and J 15 bases, with 14 bases left between them. CDR3 sequence reads: CASSETGIPGHF. The CDR3 DNA follows: TGTGCCAGCAGTGAAACGGGAATCCCCGGGCATTTT.

In its sample, this clone was seen a few times. The chain is built from TRBV28 and TRBJ1-3; 9 bases align to TRBD1. V lost 5 bases and J lost 2; bases outside the gene matches: 4. There are 15 residues in the CDR3. Germline CDR1 MDHEN, CDR2 SYDVKM. The chain's CDR3 is CASSQDRGAGNTIYF. Here the CDR3 DNA reads TGTGCCAGCAGTCAGGACAGGGGAGCTGGAAACACCATATATTTT.

This chain joins TRBV6-1 and TRBJ1-5; TRBD1 aligns across 7 bases. Germline assignment: CDR1 MNHNS and CDR2 SASEGT. This CDR3 is built from 14 residues. With V trimmed by 1 base and J by 8 bases, 5 bases remained unmatched. The DNA for the CDR3 is TGTGCCAGCAGTGAAGACAGGGGTTCCGAGCCCCAGCATTTT. This encodes CASSEDRGSEPQHF.

This clone was seen once. Distinct nucleotide sequences in the sample also encode this CDR3. V gene TRBV20-1 combines with J gene TRBJ1-2; 7 nucleotides line up with TRBD1. Germline CDR1 reads DFQATT; CDR2 reads SNEGSKA (reference sequence). There are 11 residues in the CDR3. After removal of 6 bases from V and 7 bases from J, the junction contained 5 bases not matched to a gene. This chain's CDR3 is CSAGTEGGYTF. The CDR3 nucleotides read TGCAGTGCCGGGACAGAGGGTGGCTACACCTTC.

This clone was picked up many times. J is TRBJ2-7 and V is TRBV20-1, with 7 bases identical to TRBD1. V dropped 0 bases and J dropped 9; count of bases not matched to a gene: 2. This CDR3 comprises 11 residues. Germline V gene data show CDR1 as DFQATT and CDR2 as SNEGSKA (reference sequence). The CDR3 DNA reads TGCAGTGCTAGAGACCGGGACAGGCAGTACTTC. This gives the protein CSARDRDRQYF.

The CDR3 loop reads CASSPSPRARNSPLHF. The CDR3, as DNA: TGTGCCAGCAGCCCTTCACCCCGCGCCAGGAATTCACCCCTCCACTTT. The chain recombines TRBV7-2 with TRBJ1-6; D is undetermined. V dropped 5 bases and J dropped 7 bases, with 18 bases sitting between them. The germline CDR1 and CDR2 sequences are SGHTA and FQGNSA. CDR3 length: 16 amino acids. Full variable domain (outside the CDR3, taken from reference TRBV7-2 and TRBJ1-6): GAGVSQSPSNKVTEKGKDVELRCDPISGHTALYWYRQSLGQGLEFLIYFQGNSAPDKSGLPSDRFSAERTGGSVSTLTIQRTQQEDSAVYLCASSPSPRARNSPLHFGNGTRLTVT.

With regard to this clone: Other DNA variants within this sample encode the same CDR3. The chain combines TRBV9 with TRBJ2-1, with 8 bases fitting TRBD2. With V trimmed by 0 bases and J by 4 bases, 6 bases remained unmatched. CDR1 is SGDLS and CDR2 is YYNGEE in the germline V gene. The CDR3 spans 16 residues. CDR3 region: CASSVASRGGYNEQFF. In DNA form, the CDR3 reads TGTGCCAGCAGCGTAGCTTCCCGGGGGGGTTACAATGAGCAGTTCTTC.

V usage is TRBV5-1 and J usage is TRBJ1-1; unclear D gene. V shed 4 bases and J shed 7 bases, with 20 bases lying between them. Germline V gene data show CDR1 as SGHRS and CDR2 as YFSETQ. This CDR3 spans 15 amino acids. The CDR3 loop reads CASSQEVDSLDEAFF. CDR3 DNA sequence: TGCGCCAGCAGCCAAGAGGTCGACTCATTAGATGAAGCTTTCTTT.

The rearrangement joins TRBV9 to TRBJ1-3; maybe TRBD1 (6 bases). From germline, CDR1 is SGDLS and CDR2 YYNGEE. The CDR3 runs to 16 residues. V lost 4 bases to trimming and J lost 0 bases, with 14 bases between them. CDR3 nucleotide sequence: TGTGCCAGCAGCCCACAGGGTGGGTTCTCTGGAAACACCATATATTTT. Translation gives CASSPQGGFSGNTIYF.

The genes are TRBV5-1 and TRBJ1-6, with D perhaps matching TRBD1 (6 bases). Trimming shortened V by 2 bases and J by 7 bases, and 10 bases separated the two germline ends. The CDR3 length is 14 residues. Germline loops: CDR1 SGHRS, CDR2 YFSETQ. The CDR3 loop is CASSFTDRNSPLHF. The CDR3 region has the DNA TGCGCCAGCAGCTTTACGGACAGAAATTCACCCCTCCACTTT.

This chain links TRBV7-9 with TRBJ2-7; 9 positions match TRBD1. This CDR3 region has 13 residues. The ends lost 4 bases at V and 4 bases at J; junction bases unmatched: 2. Per germline, CDR1 SEHNR and CDR2 FQNEAQ (reference sequence). The CDR3, as DNA: TGTGCCAGCAGCTCACAGGGGGCTTACGAGCAGTACTTC. This sequence encodes CASSSQGAYEQYF.

This rearrangement joins TRBV4-2 to TRBJ1-1, with D maybe TRBD1 (6 bases). Germline CDR1 and CDR2: LGHNA and YNFKEQ. V lost 2 bases, J lost 0 bases, and 10 bases lay in between. The CDR3 totals 15 residues. CDR3 DNA sequence: TGTGCCAGCAGCCAACTACAGGGCTTGAACACTGAAGCTTTCTTT. Residues: CASSQLQGLNTEAFF.

This chain connects TRBV27 to TRBJ1-2; D not certain. V dropped 5 bases and J dropped 2 bases, with 15 bases sitting between them. CDR1 and CDR2 from the germline V gene are MNHEY and SMNVEV (reference sequence). CDR3 length equals 15 residues. CDR3 bases: TGTGCCAGCAGTCTTTATCCGACGGGAAACTATGGCTACACCTTC. Its translation: CASSLYPTGNYGYTF.

V gene TRBV5-1 combines with J gene TRBJ1-1; D might be TRBD1 (5 bases). V was shortened by 4 bases and J by 2 bases, with 18 bases between the two germline ends. The CDR3 consists of 16 residues. The germline V gene has CDR1 SGHRS and CDR2 YFSETQ. The CDR3 reads CASSLGVAADNTEAFF. The DNA of the CDR3 is TGCGCCAGCAGCCTGGGGGTTGCGGCAGACAACACTGAAGCTTTCTTT.

This clone has only a few counts. The chain carries TRBV10-3 and TRBJ1-1, with D possibly being TRBD1 (6 bases). Deletions cut 6 bases from V and 0 bases from J, with 8 bases between. This CDR3 is built from 13 residues. CDR1 and CDR2 (germline): ENHRY, SYGVKD. This chain's CDR3 is CAISRTVNTEAFF. CDR3 sequence (DNA): TGTGCCATCAGCCGGACAGTGAACACTGAAGCTTTCTTT.

The V and J genes are TRBV11-2 and TRBJ2-7; D may be TRBD2 (5 bases). The CDR3 is 14 amino acids. Trimming removed 5 bases from V and 5 bases from J, with 16 bases in between. Germline V lookup: CDR1 SGHAT, CDR2 FQNNGV. This CDR3 reads CASSRRLAGHEQYF. CDR3 DNA: TGTGCCAGCAGCCGAAGGCTAGCAGGCCACGAGCAGTACTTC.

The chain is built from TRBV29-1 and TRBJ1-1; D ambiguous. This CDR3 spans 13 amino acids. CDR1 and CDR2 (germline): SQVTM, ANQGSEA. Trimming removed 7 bases at V and 3 bases at J, with 15 bases between. The CDR3 bases are TGCAGCGCCAAAGACCAGAGGCACACTGAAGCTTTCTTT. It codes for CSAKDQRHTEAFF.

The rearrangement uses TRBV29-1 and TRBJ1-2; maybe TRBD1 (5 bases). The CDR3 length is 13 residues. V was pared by 5 bases and J by 2 bases, with 12 bases between. Per the germline V gene, CDR1 is SQVTM and CDR2 is ANQGSEA. CDR3 residues: CSVLRQTNYGYTF. For the CDR3, the DNA is TGCAGCGTTCTAAGACAGACAAACTATGGCTACACCTTC.

This chain's CDR3 is CASSPITGHSEAFF. DNA of the CDR3: TGTGCCAGCAGTCCTATAACAGGGCACTCTGAAGCTTTCTTT. This chain joins TRBV6-5 and TRBJ1-1, with D tentatively TRBD1 (6 bases). The CDR3 totals 14 residues. V was trimmed by 5 bases and J by 6 bases, leaving 16 bases between them. Germline V gene lookup returns CDR1 MNHEY and CDR2 SVGAGI.

The gene calls are TRBV6-5 and TRBJ1-6; no clear D gene. V dropped 6 bases and J dropped 6 bases, with 6 bases sitting between them. The CDR3 contains 12 residues. Germline values: CDR1 MNHEY, CDR2 SVGAGI. The CDR3 region has the DNA TGTGCCAGCAGGAGGTTTAATTCACCCCTCCACTTT. It translates to CASRRFNSPLHF.

This rearrangement joins TRBV4-3 to TRBJ1-5; weak D call: TRBD1 (6 bases). The germline CDR1 and CDR2 sequences are LGHNA and YSLEER. V lost 4 bases, J lost 4 bases, and 11 bases lay in between. The CDR3 runs to 14 residues. The CDR3 region is CASSPAGVNQPQHF. In DNA, the CDR3 is TGCGCCAGCAGCCCGGCAGGGGTTAATCAGCCCCAGCATTTT.

V is TRBV10-3 and J is TRBJ1-1, with 10 bases lining up with TRBD1. With V trimmed by 3 bases and J by 4 bases, 5 bases remained unmatched. CDR1 is ENHRY and CDR2 is SYGVKD in the germline V gene. The CDR3 covers 15 residues. DNA for the CDR3: TGTGCCATCAGTGACCCCGGGACAGGGGTCACTGAAGCTTTCTTT. Amino acids: CAISDPGTGVTEAFF.